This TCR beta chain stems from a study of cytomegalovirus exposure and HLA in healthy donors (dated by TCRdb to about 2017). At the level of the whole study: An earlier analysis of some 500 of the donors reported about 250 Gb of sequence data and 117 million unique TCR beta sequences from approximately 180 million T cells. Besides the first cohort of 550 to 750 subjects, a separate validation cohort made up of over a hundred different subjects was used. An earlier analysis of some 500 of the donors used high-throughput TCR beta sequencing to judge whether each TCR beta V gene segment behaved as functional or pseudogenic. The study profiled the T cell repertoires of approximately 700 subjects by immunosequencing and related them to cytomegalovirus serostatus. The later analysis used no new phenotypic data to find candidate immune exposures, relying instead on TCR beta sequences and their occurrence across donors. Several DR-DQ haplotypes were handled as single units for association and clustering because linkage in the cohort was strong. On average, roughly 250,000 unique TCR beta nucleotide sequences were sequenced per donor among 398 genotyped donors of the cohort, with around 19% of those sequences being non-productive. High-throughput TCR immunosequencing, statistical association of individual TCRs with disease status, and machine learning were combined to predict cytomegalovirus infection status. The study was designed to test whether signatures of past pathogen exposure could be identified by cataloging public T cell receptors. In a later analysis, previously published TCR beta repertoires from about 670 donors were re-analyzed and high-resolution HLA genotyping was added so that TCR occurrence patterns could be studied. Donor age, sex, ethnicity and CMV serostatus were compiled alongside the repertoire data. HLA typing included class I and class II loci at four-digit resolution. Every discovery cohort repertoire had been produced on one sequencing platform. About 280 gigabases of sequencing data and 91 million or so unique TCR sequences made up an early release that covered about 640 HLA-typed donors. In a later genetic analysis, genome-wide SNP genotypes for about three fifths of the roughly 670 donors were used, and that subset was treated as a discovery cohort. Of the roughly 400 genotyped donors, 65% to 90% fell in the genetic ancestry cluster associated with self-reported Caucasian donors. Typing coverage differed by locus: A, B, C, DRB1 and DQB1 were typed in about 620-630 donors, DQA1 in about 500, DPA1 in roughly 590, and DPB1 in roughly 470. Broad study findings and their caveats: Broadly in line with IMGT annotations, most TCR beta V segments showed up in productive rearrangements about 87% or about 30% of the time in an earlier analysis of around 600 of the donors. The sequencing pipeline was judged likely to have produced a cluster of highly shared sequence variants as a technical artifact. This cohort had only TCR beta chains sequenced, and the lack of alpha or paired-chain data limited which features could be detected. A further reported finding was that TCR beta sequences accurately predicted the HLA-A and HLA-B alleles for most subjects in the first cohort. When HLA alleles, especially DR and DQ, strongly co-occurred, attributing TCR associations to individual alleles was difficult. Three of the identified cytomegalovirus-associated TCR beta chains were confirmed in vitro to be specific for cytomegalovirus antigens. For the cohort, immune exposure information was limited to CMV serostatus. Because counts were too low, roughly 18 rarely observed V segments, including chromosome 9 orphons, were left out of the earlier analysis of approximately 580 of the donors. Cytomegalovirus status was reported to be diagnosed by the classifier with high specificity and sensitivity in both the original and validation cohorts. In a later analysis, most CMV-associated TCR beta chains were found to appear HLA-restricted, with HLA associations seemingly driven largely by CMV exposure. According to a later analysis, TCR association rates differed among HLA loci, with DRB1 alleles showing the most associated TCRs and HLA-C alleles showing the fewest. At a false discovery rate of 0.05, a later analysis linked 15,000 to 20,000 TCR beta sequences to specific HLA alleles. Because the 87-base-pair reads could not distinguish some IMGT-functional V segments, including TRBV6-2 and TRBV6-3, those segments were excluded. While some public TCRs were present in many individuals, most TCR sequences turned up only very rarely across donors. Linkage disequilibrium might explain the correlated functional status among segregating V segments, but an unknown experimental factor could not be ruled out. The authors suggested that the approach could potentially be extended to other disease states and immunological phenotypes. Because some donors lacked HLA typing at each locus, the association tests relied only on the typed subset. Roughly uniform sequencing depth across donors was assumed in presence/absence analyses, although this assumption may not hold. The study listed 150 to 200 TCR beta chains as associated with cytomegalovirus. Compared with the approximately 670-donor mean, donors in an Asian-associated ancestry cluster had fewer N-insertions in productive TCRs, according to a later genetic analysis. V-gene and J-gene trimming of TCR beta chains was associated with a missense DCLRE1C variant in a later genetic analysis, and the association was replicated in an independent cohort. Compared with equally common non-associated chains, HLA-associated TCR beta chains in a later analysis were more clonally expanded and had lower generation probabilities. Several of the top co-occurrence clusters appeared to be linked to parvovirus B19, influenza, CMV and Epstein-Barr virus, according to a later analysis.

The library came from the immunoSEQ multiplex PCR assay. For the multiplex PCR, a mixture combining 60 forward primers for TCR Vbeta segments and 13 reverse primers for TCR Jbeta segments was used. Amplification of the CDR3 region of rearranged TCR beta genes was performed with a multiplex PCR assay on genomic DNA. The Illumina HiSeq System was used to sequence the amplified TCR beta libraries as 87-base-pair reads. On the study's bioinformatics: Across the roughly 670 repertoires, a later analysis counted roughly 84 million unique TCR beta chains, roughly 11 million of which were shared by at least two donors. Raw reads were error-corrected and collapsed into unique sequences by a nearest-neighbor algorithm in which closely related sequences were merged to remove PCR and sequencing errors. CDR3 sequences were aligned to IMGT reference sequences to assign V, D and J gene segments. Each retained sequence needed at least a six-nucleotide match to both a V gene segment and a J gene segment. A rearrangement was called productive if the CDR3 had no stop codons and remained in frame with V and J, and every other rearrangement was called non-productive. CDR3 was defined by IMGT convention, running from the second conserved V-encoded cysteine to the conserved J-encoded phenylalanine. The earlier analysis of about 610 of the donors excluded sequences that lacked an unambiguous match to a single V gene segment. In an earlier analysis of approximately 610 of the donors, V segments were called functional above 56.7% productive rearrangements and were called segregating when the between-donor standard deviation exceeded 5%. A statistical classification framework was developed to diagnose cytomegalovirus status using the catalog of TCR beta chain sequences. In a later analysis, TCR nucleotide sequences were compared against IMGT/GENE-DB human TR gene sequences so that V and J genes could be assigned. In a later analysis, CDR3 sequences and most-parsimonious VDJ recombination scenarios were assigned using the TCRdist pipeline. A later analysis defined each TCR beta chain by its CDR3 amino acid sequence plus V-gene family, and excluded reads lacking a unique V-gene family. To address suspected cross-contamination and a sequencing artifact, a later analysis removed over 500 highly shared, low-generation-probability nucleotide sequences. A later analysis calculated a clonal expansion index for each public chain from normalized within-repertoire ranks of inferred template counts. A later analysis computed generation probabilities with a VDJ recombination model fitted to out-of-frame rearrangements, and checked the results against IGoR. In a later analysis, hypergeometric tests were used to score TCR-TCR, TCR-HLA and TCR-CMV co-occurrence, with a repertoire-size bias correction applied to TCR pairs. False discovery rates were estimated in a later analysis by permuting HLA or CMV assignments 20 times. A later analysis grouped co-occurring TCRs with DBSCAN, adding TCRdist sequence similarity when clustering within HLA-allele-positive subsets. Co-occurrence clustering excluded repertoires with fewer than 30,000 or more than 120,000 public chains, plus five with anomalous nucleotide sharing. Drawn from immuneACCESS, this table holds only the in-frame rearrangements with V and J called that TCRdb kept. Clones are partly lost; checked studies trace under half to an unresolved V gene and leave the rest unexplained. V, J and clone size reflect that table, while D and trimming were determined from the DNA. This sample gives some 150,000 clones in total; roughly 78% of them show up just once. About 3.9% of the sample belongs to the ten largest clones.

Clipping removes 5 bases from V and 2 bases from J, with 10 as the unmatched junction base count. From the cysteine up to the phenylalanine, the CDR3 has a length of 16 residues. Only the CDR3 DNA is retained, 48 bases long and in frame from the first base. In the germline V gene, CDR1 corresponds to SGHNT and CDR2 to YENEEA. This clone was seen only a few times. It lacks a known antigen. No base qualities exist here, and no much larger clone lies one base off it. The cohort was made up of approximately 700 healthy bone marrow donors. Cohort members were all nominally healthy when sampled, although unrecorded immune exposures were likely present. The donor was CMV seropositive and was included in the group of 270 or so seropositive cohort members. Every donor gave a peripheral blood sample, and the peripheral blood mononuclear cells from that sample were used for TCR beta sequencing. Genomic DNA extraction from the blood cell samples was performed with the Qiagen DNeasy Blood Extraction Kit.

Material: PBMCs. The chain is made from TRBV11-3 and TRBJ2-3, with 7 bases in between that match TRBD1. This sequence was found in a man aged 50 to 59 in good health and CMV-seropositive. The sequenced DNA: TGTGCCAGCAGCCCCAGGGTGACAGGGAACACAGATACGCAGTATTTT. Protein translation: CASSPRVTGNTDTQYF.